The 10 T cell receptor beta chains in this list originate from one sample, sequenced in a study of vaccination effects on CD4 cells after COVID-19. Assay: immunoSEQ multiplex PCR; the TCRdb copy retains only in-frame clones and omits some. This sample has 20,000 to 25,000 clones, with 81% found just once. Their recognized antigens are unknown. Within the ViraFEST assay, antigen-specific CD4+ T cells underwent expansion with viral peptide pools prior to sequencing. Researchers isolated CD4+ T cells once approximately ten days of culture had elapsed. Each person got two doses of an mRNA SARS-CoV-2 vaccine, BNT162b2 or mRNA-1273. Here the sequenced sample was CD4+ T cells from PBMCs cultured with SARS-CoV-2 spike peptides, taken after COVID-19 vaccination. The receptor set was obtained from a human donor who received a COVID-19 vaccine. Some clones in this sample may be carry-over from other donors' samples.

This clone was observed a few times. The CDR3, as DNA: TGTGCCACCCGACAGGGCGGATCGAATTCACCCCTCCACTTT. This sequence encodes CATRQGGSNSPLHF. The chain recombines TRBV2 with TRBJ1-6; the match to TRBD1 covers 7 bases. V shed 10 bases and J 7 bases; nucleotides not matched to a gene: 10. Germline CDR1 reads SNHLY; CDR2 reads FYNNEI. This CDR3 is built from 14 residues.

The rearrangement links TRBV29-1 to TRBJ1-5, with 8 nucleotides matching TRBD1. CDR1 and CDR2 from the germline V gene are SQVTM and ANQGSEA. V dropped 4 bases and J dropped 7; count of bases not matched to a gene: 6. CDR3 size: 13 residues. CDR3 sequence reads: CSVGGQGHQPQHF. The CDR3 DNA follows: TGCAGCGTTGGCGGACAGGGTCACCAGCCCCAGCATTTT.

This chain links TRBV10-3 with TRBJ2-1; D is undetermined. CDR1 and CDR2 (germline): ENHRY, SYGVKD. There are 11 residues in the CDR3. V lost 6 bases to trimming and J lost 8 bases, with 8 bases between them. The CDR3, as DNA: TGTGCCATCAGGGGAAGGGATGAGCAGTTCTTC. Its translation: CAIRGRDEQFF.

This sequence joins TRBV7-2 and TRBJ1-5, with TRBD1 identical over 11 bases. V lost 3 bases to trimming and J lost 6 bases; unmatched junction nucleotides: 10. Germline V gene sequence: CDR1 SGHTA, CDR2 FQGNSA. This CDR3 contains 17 residues. The CDR3 region is CASSFRTGGGWSQPQHF. CDR3 in DNA: TGTGCCAGCAGCTTTCGGACAGGGGGCGGTTGGAGTCAGCCCCAGCATTTT.

The chain is built from TRBV5-5 and TRBJ1-2, with D possibly TRBD1 on 6 matching bases. Between the trimmed V and J ends, which lost 4 bases and 4 bases, there was a span of 17 bases. The CDR3 consists of 15 residues. Germline lookup yields CDR1 SGHKS and CDR2 YYEKEE (reference sequence). The CDR3 is CASSILGADSYGYTF. CDR3 nucleotides: TGTGCCAGCAGCATCCTGGGGGCAGACTCCTATGGCTACACCTTC.

The chain joins TRBV30 to TRBJ2-2; 9 nucleotides agree with TRBD2. CDR3 length: 16 amino acids. Germline V CDR1 and CDR2: GTSNPN, SVGIG (reference sequence). V lost 3 bases and J lost 10; bases outside the gene matches: 15. CDR3 DNA sequence: TGTGCCTGGAGCCCCCCAGCGGGGGGTATGTTCGCGGAGCTGTTTTTT. Residues: CAWSPPAGGMFAELFF.

V is TRBV5-1 and J is TRBJ2-5; D tentatively fits TRBD1 or TRBD2 (5 bases each). Germline V gene lookup returns CDR1 SGHRS and CDR2 YFSETQ. Trimming pared 0 bases from V and 5 bases from J, leaving 8 bases between. The CDR3 is 13 amino acids. The DNA of the CDR3 is TGCGCCAGCAGCTTGGGGGGCGGGGAGACCCAGTACTTC. It codes for CASSLGGGETQYF.

The V gene is TRBV7-8, the J gene TRBJ2-7, with 9 positions matching TRBD1. The J segment lost 2 bases and the V segment lost 3 bases, leaving 11 bases of the junction unmatched. The CDR3 runs 17 residues. Germline assignment: CDR1 SGHVS and CDR2 FQNEAQ. The CDR3 coding sequence is TGTGCCAGCAGCTTGCGCTACAGGGGGCTCTTCCCCTACGAGCAGTACGTC. Its protein product is CASSLRYRGLFPYEQYV.

The V and J genes are TRBV30 and TRBJ1-1; D remains unclear. Looked up from germline, CDR1 is GTSNPN and CDR2 is SVGIG (reference sequence). There are 15 residues in the CDR3. The V end was cut by 2 bases, the J end by 1 base, with 14 bases between. The chain's CDR3 is CAWSKGPWGNTEAFF. CDR3 DNA sequence: TGTGCCTGGAGTAAAGGCCCCTGGGGGAACACTGAAGCTTTCTTT. The variable domain in full, with the rest retrieved from reference TRBV30 and TRBJ1-1, is SQTIHQWPATLVQPVGSPLSLECTVEGTSNPNLYWYRQAAGRGLQLLFYSVGIGQISSEVPQNLSASRPQDRQFILSSKKLLLSDSGFYLCAWSKGPWGNTEAFFGQGTRLTVV.

The chain employs TRBV2 and TRBJ2-3; D call uncertain. V was shortened by 4 bases and J by 0 bases, with 5 bases between the two germline ends. This CDR3 spans 13 amino acids. Per the germline V gene, CDR1 is SNHLY and CDR2 is FYNNEI. The DNA of the CDR3 is TGTGCCAGCAGTGGTTTCAGCACAGATACGCAGTATTTT. This gives the protein CASSGFSTDTQYF. The full variable domain, rest sourced from reference TRBV2 and TRBJ2-3, is EPEVTQTPSHQVTQMGQEVILRCVPISNHLYFYWYRQILGQKVEFLVSFYNNEISEKSEIFDDQFSVERPDGSNFTLKIRSTKLEDSAMYFCASSGFSTDTQYFGPGTRLTVL.